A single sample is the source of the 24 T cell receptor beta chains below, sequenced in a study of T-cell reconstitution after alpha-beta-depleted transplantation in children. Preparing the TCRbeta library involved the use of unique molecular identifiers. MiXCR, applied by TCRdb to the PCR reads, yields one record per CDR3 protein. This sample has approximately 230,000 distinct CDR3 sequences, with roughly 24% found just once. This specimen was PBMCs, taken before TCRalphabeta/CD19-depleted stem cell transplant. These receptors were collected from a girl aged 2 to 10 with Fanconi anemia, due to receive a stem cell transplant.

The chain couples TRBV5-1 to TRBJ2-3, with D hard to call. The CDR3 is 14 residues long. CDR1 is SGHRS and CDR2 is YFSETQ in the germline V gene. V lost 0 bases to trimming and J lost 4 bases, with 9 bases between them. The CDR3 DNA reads TGCGCCAGCAGCTTGGGTTCGATCGCAGATACGCAGTATTTT. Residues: CASSLGSIADTQYF.

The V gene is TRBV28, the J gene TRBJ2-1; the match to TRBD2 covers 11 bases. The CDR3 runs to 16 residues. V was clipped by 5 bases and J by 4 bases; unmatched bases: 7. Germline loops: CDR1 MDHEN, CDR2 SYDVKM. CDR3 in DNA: TGTGCCAGCAGTCGACTAGCGGGAAAGATATACAATGAGCAGTTCTTC. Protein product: CASSRLAGKIYNEQFF.

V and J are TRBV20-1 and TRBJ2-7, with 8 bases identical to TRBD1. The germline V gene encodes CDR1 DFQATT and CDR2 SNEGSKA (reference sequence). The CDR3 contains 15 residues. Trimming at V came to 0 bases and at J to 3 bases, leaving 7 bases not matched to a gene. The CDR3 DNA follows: TGCAGTGCTAGAGATCTCAGGGGGCGTAACTACGAGCAGTACTTC. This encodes CSARDLRGRNYEQYF.

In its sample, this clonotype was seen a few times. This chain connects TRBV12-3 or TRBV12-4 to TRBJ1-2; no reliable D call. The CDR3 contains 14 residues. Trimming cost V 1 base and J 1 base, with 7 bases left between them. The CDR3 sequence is CASSLGDVNYGYTF. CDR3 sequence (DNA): TGTGCCAGCAGTTTAGGTGACGTTAACTATGGCTACACCTTC.

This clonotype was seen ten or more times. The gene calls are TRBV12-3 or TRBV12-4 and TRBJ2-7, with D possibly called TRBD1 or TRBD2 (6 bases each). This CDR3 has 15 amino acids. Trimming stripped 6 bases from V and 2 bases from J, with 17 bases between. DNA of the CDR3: TGTGCCAGCAGCTTGTCGGGGGACAAAGCCTACGAGCAGTACTTC. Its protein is CASSLSGDKAYEQYF.

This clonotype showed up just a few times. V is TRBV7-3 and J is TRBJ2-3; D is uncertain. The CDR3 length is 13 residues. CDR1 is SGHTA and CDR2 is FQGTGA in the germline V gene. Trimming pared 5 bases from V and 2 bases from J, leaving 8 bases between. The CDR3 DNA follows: TGTGCCAGCAGCCTCCGTAACACAGATACGCAGTATTTT. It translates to CASSLRNTDTQYF. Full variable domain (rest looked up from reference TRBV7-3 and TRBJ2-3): GAGVSQTPSNKVTEKGKYVELRCDPISGHTALYWYRQSLGQGPEFLIYFQGTGAADDSGLPNDRFFAVRPEGSVSTLKIQRTERGDSAVYLCASSLRNTDTQYFGPGTRLTVL.

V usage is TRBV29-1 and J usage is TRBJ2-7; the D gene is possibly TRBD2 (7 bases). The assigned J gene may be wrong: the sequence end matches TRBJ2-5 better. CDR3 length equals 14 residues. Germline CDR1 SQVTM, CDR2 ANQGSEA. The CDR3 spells CSVEGAGVEETQYF. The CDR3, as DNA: TGCAGCGTTGAGGGGGCGGGGGTCGAAGAGACCCAGTACTTC.

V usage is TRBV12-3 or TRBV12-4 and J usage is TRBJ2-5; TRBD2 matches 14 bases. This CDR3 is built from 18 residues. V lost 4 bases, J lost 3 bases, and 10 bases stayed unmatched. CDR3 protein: CASSYHRAGLAGEETQYF. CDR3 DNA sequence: TGTGCCAGCAGTTACCACAGAGCGGGACTAGCGGGGGAAGAGACCCAGTACTTC.

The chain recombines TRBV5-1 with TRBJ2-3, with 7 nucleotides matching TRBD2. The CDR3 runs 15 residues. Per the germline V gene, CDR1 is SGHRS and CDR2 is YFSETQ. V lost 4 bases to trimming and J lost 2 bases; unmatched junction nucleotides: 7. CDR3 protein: CASSPLAHSTDTQYF. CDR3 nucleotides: TGCGCCAGCAGCCCACTAGCGCATTCCACAGATACGCAGTATTTT.

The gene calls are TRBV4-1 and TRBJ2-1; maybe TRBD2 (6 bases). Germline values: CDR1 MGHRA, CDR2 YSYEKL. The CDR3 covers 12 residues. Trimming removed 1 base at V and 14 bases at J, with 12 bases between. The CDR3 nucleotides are TGCGCCAGCAGCCAAGTTACCGGGGGTGAGTTCTTC. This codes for CASSQVTGGEFF.

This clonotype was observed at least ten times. CDR3 in amino acids: CSVGTYNYEQYF. In DNA form, the CDR3 reads TGCAGCGTTGGGACTTACAACTACGAGCAGTACTTC. This chain uses TRBV29-1 with TRBJ2-7; possible D gene TRBD2, 5 bases. Per the germline V gene, CDR1 is SQVTM and CDR2 is ANQGSEA. The CDR3 runs 12 residues. Trimming left V 4 bases short and J 3 bases short, with 10 bases between.

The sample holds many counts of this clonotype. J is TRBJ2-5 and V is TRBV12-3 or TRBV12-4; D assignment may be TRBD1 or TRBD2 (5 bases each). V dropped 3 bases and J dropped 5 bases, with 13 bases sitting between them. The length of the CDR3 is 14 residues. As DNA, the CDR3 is TGTGCCAGCAGTTTCCCAGGGACGGTGGAGACCCAGTACTTC. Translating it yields CASSFPGTVETQYF.

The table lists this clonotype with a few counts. The CDR3 bases are TGCGCCAGCAGCAACTCAGGGGGCAATGAGCAGTTCTTC. Its protein is CASSNSGGNEQFF. J is TRBJ2-1 and V is TRBV5-1; 7 positions agree with TRBD1. V lost 4 bases and J lost 6; bases outside the gene matches: 4. This CDR3 is 13 amino acids long. CDR1 is SGHRS and CDR2 is YFSETQ in the germline V gene.

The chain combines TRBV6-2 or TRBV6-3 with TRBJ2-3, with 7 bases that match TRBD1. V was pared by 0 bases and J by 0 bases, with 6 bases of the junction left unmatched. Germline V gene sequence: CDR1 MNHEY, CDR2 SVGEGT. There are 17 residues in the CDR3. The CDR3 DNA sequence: TGTGCCAGCAGTTACTCGAGGGGGCGCGGGAGCACAGATACGCAGTATTTT. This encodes CASSYSRGRGSTDTQYF.

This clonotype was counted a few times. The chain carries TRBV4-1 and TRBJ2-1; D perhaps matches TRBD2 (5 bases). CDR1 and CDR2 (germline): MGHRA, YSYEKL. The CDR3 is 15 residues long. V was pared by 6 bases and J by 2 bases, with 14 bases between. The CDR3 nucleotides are TGCGCCAGCAGAGCTGAGCAGCGGACCTACAATGAGCAGTTCTTC. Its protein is CASRAEQRTYNEQFF.

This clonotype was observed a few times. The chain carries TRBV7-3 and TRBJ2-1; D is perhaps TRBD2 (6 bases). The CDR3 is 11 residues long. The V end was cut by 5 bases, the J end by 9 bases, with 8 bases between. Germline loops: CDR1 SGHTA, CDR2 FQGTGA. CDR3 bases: TGTGCCAGCAGCCTTAGCGGTGAGCAGTTCTTC. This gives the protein CASSLSGEQFF.

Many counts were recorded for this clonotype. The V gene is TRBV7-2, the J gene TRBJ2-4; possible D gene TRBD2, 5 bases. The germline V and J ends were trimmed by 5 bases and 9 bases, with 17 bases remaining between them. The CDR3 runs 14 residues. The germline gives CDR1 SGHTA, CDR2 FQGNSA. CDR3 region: CASSEGRLSSIQYF. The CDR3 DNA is TGTGCCAGCAGCGAAGGGAGACTCAGTTCCATTCAGTACTTC.

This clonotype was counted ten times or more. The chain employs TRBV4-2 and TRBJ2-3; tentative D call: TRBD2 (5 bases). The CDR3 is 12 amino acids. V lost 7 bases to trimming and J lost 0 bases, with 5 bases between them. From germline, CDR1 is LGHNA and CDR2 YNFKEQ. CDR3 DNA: TGTGCCAGCACTAGCAGCACAGATACGCAGTATTTT. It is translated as CASTSSTDTQYF.

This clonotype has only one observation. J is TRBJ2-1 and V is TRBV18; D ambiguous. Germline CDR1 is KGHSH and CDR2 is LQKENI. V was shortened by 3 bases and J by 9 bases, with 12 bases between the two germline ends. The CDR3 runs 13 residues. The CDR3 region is CASSPAPRGEQFF. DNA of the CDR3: TGTGCCAGCTCACCTGCCCCCAGAGGTGAGCAGTTCTTC.

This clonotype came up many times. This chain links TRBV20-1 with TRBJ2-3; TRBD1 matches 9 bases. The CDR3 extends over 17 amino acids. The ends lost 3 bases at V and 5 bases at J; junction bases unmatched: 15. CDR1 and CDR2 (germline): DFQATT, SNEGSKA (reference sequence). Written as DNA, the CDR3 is TGCAGTGCTAGTCCGATACCGGGACAGGGTCTTGGAGATACGCAGTATTTT. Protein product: CSASPIPGQGLGDTQYF.

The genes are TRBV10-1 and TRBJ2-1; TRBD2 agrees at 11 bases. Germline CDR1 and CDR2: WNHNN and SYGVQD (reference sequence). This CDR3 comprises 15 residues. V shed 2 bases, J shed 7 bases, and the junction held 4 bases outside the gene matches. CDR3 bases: TGCGCCAGCAGTGAGACTAGCGGGAGTATGAATGAGCAGTTCTTC. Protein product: CASSETSGSMNEQFF.

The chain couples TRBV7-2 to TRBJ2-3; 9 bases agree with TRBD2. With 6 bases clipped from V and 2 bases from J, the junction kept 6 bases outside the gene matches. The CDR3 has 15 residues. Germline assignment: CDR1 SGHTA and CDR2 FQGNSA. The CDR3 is CASSRTSASTDTQYF. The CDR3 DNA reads TGTGCCAGCAGTAGGACTAGCGCCTCCACAGATACGCAGTATTTT.

DNA for the CDR3: TGCGCCAGCAGCTTGGGGCCTAGCGGGAGCGCGAATGAGCAGTTCTTC. Its translation is CASSLGPSGSANEQFF. This rearrangement joins TRBV5-1 to TRBJ2-1, with 10 bases matching TRBD2. Germline CDR1 and CDR2: SGHRS and YFSETQ. J was trimmed by 7 bases and V by 0 bases; bases with no gene match: 7. CDR3 length equals 16 residues. The entire variable domain, with the rest obtained from reference TRBV5-1 and TRBJ2-1, is as follows: KAGVTQTPRYLIKTRGQQVTLSCSPISGHRSVSWYQQTPGQGLQFLFEYFSETQRNKGNFPGRFSGRQFSNSRSEMNVSTLELGDSALYLCASSLGPSGSANEQFFGPGTRLTVL.

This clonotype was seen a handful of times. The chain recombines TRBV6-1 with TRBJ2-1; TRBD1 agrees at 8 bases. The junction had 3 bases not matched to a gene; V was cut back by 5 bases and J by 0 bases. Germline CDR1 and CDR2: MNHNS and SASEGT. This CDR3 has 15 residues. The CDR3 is CASSRQGSSYNEQFF. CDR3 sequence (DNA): TGTGCCAGCAGTCGACAGGGGAGCTCCTACAATGAGCAGTTCTTC.